Listed below are T cell receptor beta chains from one sample, sequenced in a study of T cell responses to AZD1222 COVID-19 vaccine. Some clones are missing from TCRdb's copy, which holds only in-frame ones; the method was immunoSEQ multiplex PCR. The profile shows around 150,000 clones, about 91% of them singletons. This material consisted of peripheral blood, taken on day 0 of AZD1222 vaccination. Receptors were obtained from an adult in good health. CDR3s include the opening cysteine and the closing phenylalanine or tryptophan. Each record gives: clone size, V gene, J gene, D gene, CDR3 DNA, CDR3 protein. The D gene is left open where the match is weak. Clone size appears in some rows only: once, few, many, or a class for an expanded clone.

clone_size: NA; v_call: TRBV5-1; j_call: TRBJ2-5; d_call: NA; cdr3_nt: TGCGCCAGCAGCTTGGATGGGGCCCTCCAAGAGACCCAGTACTTC; cdr3_aa: CASSLDGALQETQYF
clone_size: NA; v_call: TRBV7-2; j_call: TRBJ2-2; d_call: TRBD2; cdr3_nt: TGTGCCAGCAGCTTAGCGATGACTAGCGGGGTAAACACCGGGGAGCTGTTTTTT; cdr3_aa: CASSLAMTSGVNTGELFF
clone_size: once; v_call: TRBV7-9; j_call: TRBJ2-5; d_call: TRBD2; cdr3_nt: TGTGCCAGCAGCCCAGGTGGGGGGGGTCAAGAGACCCAGTACTTC; cdr3_aa: CASSPGGGGQETQYF
clone_size: NA; v_call: TRBV7-2; j_call: TRBJ2-2; d_call: NA; cdr3_nt: TGTGCCAGCAGCTTAGGACAGGAAGCCACCGGGGAGCTGTTTTTT; cdr3_aa: CASSLGQEATGELFF
clone_size: NA; v_call: TRBV5-4; j_call: TRBJ1-2; d_call: NA; cdr3_nt: TGTGCCAGCAGCCTTGGATCGGCTTATGGCTACACCTTC; cdr3_aa: CASSLGSAYGYTF
clone_size: NA; v_call: TRBV5-1; j_call: TRBJ2-7; d_call: NA; cdr3_nt: TGCGCCAGCAGCTTGGCAGCAGGGGTCTACGAGCAGTACTTC; cdr3_aa: CASSLAAGVYEQYF
clone_size: NA; v_call: TRBV18; j_call: TRBJ1-1; d_call: NA; cdr3_nt: TGTGCCAGCTCTCTGACGTACACTGAAGCTTTCTTT; cdr3_aa: CASSLTYTEAFF
clone_size: NA; v_call: TRBV24-1; j_call: TRBJ1-5; d_call: TRBD1; cdr3_nt: TGTGCCACCAGTGACCCCGGGACAGGGGGCTTTAATCAGCCCCAGCATTTT; cdr3_aa: CATSDPGTGGFNQPQHF
clone_size: NA; v_call: TRBV10-2; j_call: TRBJ2-2; d_call: TRBD1; cdr3_nt: TGCGCCAGCAAGGACAGGGGAGGCACCGGGGAGCTGTTTTTT; cdr3_aa: CASKDRGGTGELFF
clone_size: NA; v_call: TRBV27; j_call: TRBJ1-2; d_call: NA; cdr3_nt: TGTGCCAGCAGTTTATCGCGACAGTTTTATGGCTACACCTTC; cdr3_aa: CASSLSRQFYGYTF
clone_size: NA; v_call: TRBV4-2; j_call: TRBJ1-2; d_call: NA; cdr3_nt: TGTGCCAGCAGCCAAGACACCCTGACAGACTATGGCTACACCTTC; cdr3_aa: CASSQDTLTDYGYTF
clone_size: once; v_call: TRBV10-3; j_call: TRBJ1-1; d_call: NA; cdr3_nt: TGTGCCATCAGTCCCCTGACATATATGGCTGAAGCTTTCTTT; cdr3_aa: CAISPLTYMAEAFF
clone_size: NA; v_call: TRBV19; j_call: TRBJ2-5; d_call: NA; cdr3_nt: TGTGCCAGTAGTATAGGCTCTTTGTGGGGGCAAGAGACCCAGTACTTC; cdr3_aa: CASSIGSLWGQETQYF
clone_size: NA; v_call: TRBV10-3; j_call: TRBJ1-2; d_call: NA; cdr3_nt: TGTGCCATCACCGAAACAGGGAGCTATGGCTACACCTTC; cdr3_aa: CAITETGSYGYTF
clone_size: NA; v_call: TRBV3-1/TRBV3-2; j_call: TRBJ2-7; d_call: NA; cdr3_nt: TGTGCCAGCAGCCAGGGCTACGAGCAGTACTTC; cdr3_aa: CASSQGYEQYF
clone_size: once; v_call: TRBV4-2; j_call: TRBJ2-7; d_call: NA; cdr3_nt: TGTGCCAGCAGCCAACTACAGGGAAAGGACGAGCAGTACTTC; cdr3_aa: CASSQLQGKDEQYF
clone_size: NA; v_call: TRBV2; j_call: TRBJ2-7; d_call: NA; cdr3_nt: TGTGCCAGCAGTGAGAGACAATACGAGCAGTACTTC; cdr3_aa: CASSERQYEQYF
clone_size: NA; v_call: TRBV5-4; j_call: TRBJ1-1; d_call: NA; cdr3_nt: TGTGCCAGCAGCTCAAAGGGTAAGGACACTGAAGCTTTCTTT; cdr3_aa: CASSSKGKDTEAFF
clone_size: once; v_call: TRBV7-2; j_call: TRBJ1-4; d_call: TRBD1; cdr3_nt: TGTGCCAGCAGCTTAGCAGGGACAGGGACTGAAAAACTGTTTTTT; cdr3_aa: CASSLAGTGTEKLFF
clone_size: NA; v_call: TRBV5-1; j_call: TRBJ1-2; d_call: NA; cdr3_nt: TGCGCCAGCCGGACAAGAAGAAACTATGGCTACACCTTC; cdr3_aa: CASRTRRNYGYTF